This TCR beta chain derives from a study of T cell responses to AZD1222 COVID-19 vaccine. The study, taken as a whole, reports: Donor demographics were predominantly white British with a female majority; clonal diversity may be underestimated.

Sequenced by immunoSEQ multiplex PCR; TCRdb stores in-frame clones only, minus some. The table lists about 150,000 clones, approximately 90% of them singletons, with around 2.1% in the top ten. To note about this clone: Its antigen remains unknown.

The germline V gene has CDR1 GTSNPN and CDR2 SVGIG (reference sequence). J was trimmed by 4 bases and V by 3 bases; bases with no gene match: 7. This CDR3 is 15 amino acids long. The sequence was collected from an adult who received the AZD1222 COVID-19 vaccine. J is TRBJ1-1 and V is TRBV30; TRBD1 matches at 11 bases. Sequencing was performed on peripheral blood, taken 28 days after the second AZD1222 dose. The chain's CDR3 is CAWRKGGTGGTEAFF. The CDR3 DNA follows: TGTGCCTGGAGGAAGGGAGGGACAGGGGGCACTGAAGCTTTCTTT.